This is a list of T cell receptor beta chains from one sample in a study of Graves' ophthalmopathy and Graves' hyperthyroidism. A single record per CDR3 protein comes from TCRdb applying MiXCR to the multiplex PCR reads. The data show approximately 160,000 distinct CDR3 sequences, roughly two fifths seen once. Sequencing was performed on peripheral blood. These receptors were collected from a man aged 30 to 45 with Graves' ophthalmopathy. CDR3s include the opening cysteine and the closing phenylalanine or tryptophan. D genes are given only for firm matches. For some rows the clone size is stated as once, few or many, or as a class when expanded; others skip it.

CASSGLGGETQYF TGTGCCAGCAGCGGCCTTGGGGGGGAGACCCAGTACTTC . TRBJ2-5 TRBV28 few
CASTLRGRGNSPLHF TGTGCCAGCACCCTACGGGGTAGAGGTAATTCACCCCTCCACTTT . TRBJ1-6 TRBV12-3/TRBV12-4 once
CASRTSGFETQYF TGTGCCAGCAGGACCTCAGGGTTTGAGACCCAGTACTTC . TRBJ2-5 TRBV12-3/TRBV12-4 many
CASADGRDMNTEAFF TGTGCCAGCGCGGACGGCCGAGACATGAACACTGAAGCTTTCTTT . TRBJ1-1 TRBV12-3/TRBV12-4 .
CATSDPDGVETQYF TGTGCCACCAGTGACCCCGATGGCGTGGAGACCCAGTACTTC . TRBJ2-5 TRBV24-1 many
CASSPNLGLAQNIQYF TGTGCCAGTAGTCCGAATTTAGGCCTGGCCCAAAACATTCAGTACTTC . TRBJ2-4 TRBV19 .
CASSIATSNYGYTF TGTGCCAGTAGTATTGCAACGTCTAACTATGGCTACACCTTC . TRBJ1-2 TRBV19 .
CSVEGMGGKGSLETQYF TGCAGCGTCGAGGGCATGGGCGGTAAGGGGAGTTTAGAGACCCAGTACTTC . TRBJ2-5 TRBV29-1 many
CASQGRGRTYEQYF TGTGCCTCCCAGGGGCGGGGGAGGACCTACGAGCAGTACTTC . TRBJ2-7 TRBV30 .
CASSIAGGPYEQYF TGTGCCAGCAGTATAGCGGGGGGCCCCTACGAGCAGTACTTC TRBD2 TRBJ2-7 TRBV6-1 .
CASSVEQGRLETQYF TGTGCCAGCAGTGTAGAACAGGGGAGGTTGGAGACCCAGTACTTC . TRBJ2-5 TRBV6-2/TRBV6-3 .
CASSLGTGEETQYF TGTGCCAGCAGCTTAGGGACAGGAGAAGAGACCCAGTACTTC TRBD1 TRBJ2-5 TRBV7-2 many
CASSLINGPYEQYF TGTGCCAGCAGCTTAATTAACGGCCCCTACGAGCAGTACTTC . TRBJ2-7 TRBV7-2 many
CASSQDQTVGVAANTEAFF TGCGCCAGCAGCCAAGATCAGACGGTTGGAGTCGCGGCGAACACTGAAGCTTTCTTT . TRBJ1-1 TRBV4-1 few
CASSQPRASGYEQYF TGTGCCAGCAGTCAGCCGCGGGCTAGCGGATACGAGCAGTACTTC TRBD2 TRBJ2-7 TRBV28 many
CASTPRQLMGWQYF TGTGCCAGCACACCCCGACAGCTTATGGGGTGGCAGTACTTC . TRBJ2-7 TRBV28 few
CASSPNRASRYEQYF TGTGCCAGCTCACCGAACAGGGCCTCGAGGTACGAGCAGTACTTC . TRBJ2-7 TRBV18 many
CASRHPGSLYEQYF TGTGCCAGCAGGCACCCGGGATCCCTCTACGAGCAGTACTTC . TRBJ2-7 TRBV7-8 many
CASSPSGTSSYEQYF TGCGCCAGCAGCCCCAGCGGAACCAGCTCCTACGAGCAGTACTTC . TRBJ2-7 TRBV5-1 many
CASSLLGQGSPYEQYF TGTGCCAGCAGTTTATTGGGACAGGGGTCTCCCTACGAGCAGTACTTC TRBD1 TRBJ2-7 TRBV28 .
CATTEDRDNQPQHF TGTGCCACCACCGAGGACAGGGATAATCAGCCCCAGCATTTT TRBD1 TRBJ1-5 TRBV12-3/TRBV12-4 .
CASSLWGRWAVRDTEAFF TGTGCCAGCAGCTTATGGGGGAGGTGGGCCGTAAGGGACACTGAAGCTTTCTTT . TRBJ1-1 TRBV11-3 many
CASSLEGNIQYF TGTGCCAGCAGTTTGGAGGGGAACATTCAGTACTTC . TRBJ2-4 TRBV28 many
CASSLSTGSDREQYF TGTGCCAGTAGCTTGTCGACAGGGTCGGATCGCGAGCAGTACTTC TRBD1 TRBJ2-7 TRBV7-6 .
CASSATGTQYF TGTGCCAGCAGCGCCACGGGGACCCAGTACTTC . TRBJ2-5 TRBV12-3/TRBV12-4 .
CASSFAPPMETQYF TGTGCCAGCAGCTTCGCACCCCCTATGGAGACCCAGTACTTC . TRBJ2-5 TRBV7-2 .
CASIPTGGSYEQYF TGTGCCAGCATTCCGACAGGGGGCTCCTACGAGCAGTACTTC TRBD1 TRBJ2-7 TRBV6-2/TRBV6-3 .
CASSLFGSGRFEETQYF TGTGCCAGCAGTTTATTTGGGAGCGGGAGGTTTGAAGAGACCCAGTACTTC TRBD2 TRBJ2-5 TRBV27 many
CASSLNIINTEAFF TGTGCCAGCAGTTTGAACATAATCAACACTGAAGCTTTCTTT . TRBJ1-1 TRBV12-3/TRBV12-4 .
CASSYGGTVSTDTQYF TGTGCCAGCAGTTACGGGGGGACAGTCAGCACAGATACGCAGTATTTT . TRBJ2-3 TRBV6-2/TRBV6-3 .
CATRTPIRETQYF TGTGCCACCAGGACGCCCATCAGGGAGACCCAGTACTTC . TRBJ2-5 TRBV7-2 .
CSGGQEETQYF TGCAGCGGTGGACAGGAGGAGACCCAGTACTTC TRBD1 TRBJ2-5 TRBV29-1 few
CASSPSRVLTSYEQYF TGTGCCAGCAGCCCCTCAAGGGTCCTGACCTCCTACGAGCAGTACTTC . TRBJ2-7 TRBV11-1 many
CASSGTGLFGYTF TGTGCCAGCAGCGGGACAGGGCTCTTTGGCTACACCTTC TRBD1 TRBJ1-2 TRBV12-3/TRBV12-4 .
CASSEPPGSYYEQYF TGTGCCAGCAGTGAACCCCCCGGCTCTTACTACGAGCAGTACTTC . TRBJ2-7 TRBV6-1 once
CASSWTGSSFKTQYF TGTGCCAGCAGTTGGACAGGAAGTAGTTTTAAGACCCAGTACTTC TRBD1 TRBJ2-5 TRBV12-3/TRBV12-4 .
CASSLNQGFGYTF TGTGCCAGCAGTCTGAATCAGGGTTTTGGCTACACCTTC . TRBJ1-2 TRBV12-3/TRBV12-4 many
CASSFRGQPQHF TGTGCCAGCAGTTTTCGAGGGCAGCCCCAGCATTTT . TRBJ1-5 TRBV27 .
CAWSQQGALHEQYF TGTGCCTGGAGCCAACAGGGGGCCCTCCACGAGCAGTACTTC TRBD1 TRBJ2-7 TRBV30 .
CASSEYPGNAFEAFF TGTGCCAGCAGTGAATATCCAGGAAACGCTTTTGAAGCTTTCTTT . TRBJ1-1 TRBV6-1 .
CASSQEYGTGYEQYF TGTGCCAGCAGCCAAGAGTACGGTACGGGCTACGAGCAGTACTTC . TRBJ2-7 TRBV3-1 many
CASSVGSGRAYEQYF TGTGCCAGCAGCGTAGGAAGCGGGAGGGCCTACGAGCAGTACTTC TRBD2 TRBJ2-7 TRBV9 .
CASSRNRWETQYF TGTGCCAGCAGTCGGAATCGGTGGGAGACCCAGTACTTC . TRBJ2-5 TRBV12-3/TRBV12-4 many
CASSQDREVGYGYTF TGCGCCAGCAGCCAAGATAGGGAGGTGGGCTATGGCTACACCTTC . TRBJ1-2 TRBV12-3/TRBV12-4 .
CASSLSTEVEAFF TGTGCCAGCAGTTTATCGACAGAAGTTGAAGCTTTCTTT . TRBJ1-1 TRBV27 .
CASSQVASQETQYF TGCGCCAGCAGCCAAGTAGCGTCTCAAGAGACCCAGTACTTC . TRBJ2-5 TRBV4-3 many
CASSESRIDYGYTF TGTGCCAGCAGTGAAAGCAGGATCGACTATGGCTACACCTTC . TRBJ1-2 TRBV6-1 .
CASSWGQGKETQYF TGTGCCAGCAGCTGGGGACAGGGAAAAGAGACCCAGTACTTC TRBD1 TRBJ2-5 TRBV7-2 .
CASSYSRLLDSPLHF TGTGCCAGCAGTTACTCGCGGTTATTGGATTCACCCCTCCACTTT . TRBJ1-6 TRBV6-2/TRBV6-3 medium-sized
CASSYSGTYGRETQYF TGTGCCAGCAGTTACTCTGGGACCTACGGACGAGAGACCCAGTACTTC . TRBJ2-5 TRBV6-2/TRBV6-3 .
CASSSALRDRGPSYEQYF TGTGCCAGCAGTTCTGCCCTCCGAGACAGGGGGCCGTCCTACGAGCAGTACTTC TRBD1 TRBJ2-7 TRBV28 many
CASETGGYYGYTF TGTGCCTCGGAGACAGGGGGCTACTATGGCTACACCTTC TRBD1 TRBJ1-2 TRBV2 many
CASRDPVTEAFF TGTGCCAGTAGAGACCCAGTAACTGAAGCTTTCTTT . TRBJ1-1 TRBV19 few
CSASLGSAYQHF TGCAGTGCTAGCCTGGGATCCGCATACCAGCATTTT . TRBJ1-5 TRBV20-1 .
CASSLVGGAYEQYF TGTGCCAGCAGCTTAGTGGGCGGAGCCTACGAGCAGTACTTC . TRBJ2-7 TRBV11-1 many
CASTGLAGEHPEQYF TGTGCCAGCACAGGACTAGCGGGAGAACACCCCGAGCAGTACTTC TRBD2 TRBJ2-7 TRBV6-2/TRBV6-3 .
CSARRQGASYEQYF TGCAGTGCTCGCCGACAGGGGGCGTCCTACGAGCAGTACTTC TRBD1 TRBJ2-7 TRBV20-1 .
CASSYRRDGSEETQYF TGTGCCAGCAGTTACAGACGGGACGGGTCCGAAGAGACCCAGTACTTC . TRBJ2-5 TRBV6-2/TRBV6-3 .
CASSLRVGSAEQYF TGTGCCAGCAGCTTAAGAGTAGGCTCTGCAGAGCAGTACTTC . TRBJ2-7 TRBV7-3 .